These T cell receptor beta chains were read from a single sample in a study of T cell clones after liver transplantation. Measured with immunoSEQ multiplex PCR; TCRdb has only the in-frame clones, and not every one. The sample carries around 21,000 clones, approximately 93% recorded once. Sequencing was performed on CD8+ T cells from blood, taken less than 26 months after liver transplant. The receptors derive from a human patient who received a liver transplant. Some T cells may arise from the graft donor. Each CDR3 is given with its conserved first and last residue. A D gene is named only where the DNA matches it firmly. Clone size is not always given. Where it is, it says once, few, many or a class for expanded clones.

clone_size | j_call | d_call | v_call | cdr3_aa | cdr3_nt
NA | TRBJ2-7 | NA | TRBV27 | CASSLMWAGKTYEQYF | TGTGCCAGCAGTTTAATGTGGGCAGGGAAGACCTACGAGCAGTACTTC
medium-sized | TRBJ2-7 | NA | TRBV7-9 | CASSLGSGRNYEQYF | TGTGCCAGCAGCTTAGGTTCAGGCAGGAACTACGAGCAGTACTTC
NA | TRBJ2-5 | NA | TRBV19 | CASSPDPEETQYF | TGTGCCAGTAGTCCAGACCCAGAAGAGACCCAGTACTTC
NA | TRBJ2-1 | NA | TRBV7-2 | CASSWGDNEQFF | TGTGCCAGCAGCTGGGGGGACAATGAGCAGTTCTTC
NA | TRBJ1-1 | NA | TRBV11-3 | CASSLDVVGQRHTEAFF | TGTGCCAGCAGCTTAGATGTAGTCGGGCAACGGCACACTGAAGCTTTCTTT
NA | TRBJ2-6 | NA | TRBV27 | CASSYTGANVLTF | TGTGCCAGCAGTTATACTGGGGCCAACGTCCTGACTTTC
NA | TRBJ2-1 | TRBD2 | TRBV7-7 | CASSKGLAGVDEQFF | TGTGCCAGCAGCAAGGGACTAGCGGGAGTGGATGAGCAGTTCTTC
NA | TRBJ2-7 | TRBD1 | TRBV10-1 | CASEPKTGTEICEQYF | TGCGCCAGCGAACCTAAGACCGGGACAGAAATCTGCGAGCAGTACTTC
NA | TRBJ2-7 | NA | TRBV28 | CASSFGSSYEQYF | TGTGCCAGCAGTTTTGGGTCCTCCTACGAGCAGTACTTC
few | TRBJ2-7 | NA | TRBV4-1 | CASSQSLAYSYEQYF | TGCGCCAGCAGCCAAAGTCTAGCGTACTCCTACGAGCAGTACTTC
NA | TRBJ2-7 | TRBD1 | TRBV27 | CASSESTGSSYEQYF | TGTGCCAGCAGTGAGTCGACAGGGTCCTCCTACGAGCAGTACTTC
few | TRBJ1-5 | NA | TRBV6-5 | CASSLLGGGNQPQHF | TGTGCCAGCAGCCTTCTGGGGGGAGGCAATCAGCCCCAGCATTTT
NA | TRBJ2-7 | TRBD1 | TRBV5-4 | CASSIGQGFYEQYF | TGTGCCAGCAGCATAGGACAGGGATTCTACGAGCAGTACTTC
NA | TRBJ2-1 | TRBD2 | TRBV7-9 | CASSPGLASFEQFF | TGTGCCAGCAGCCCGGGACTAGCGTCGTTTGAGCAGTTCTTC
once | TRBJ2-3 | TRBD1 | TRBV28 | CASSSARTGRPSTDTQYF | TGTGCCAGCAGTTCAGCCCGGACAGGGAGACCTAGCACAGATACGCAGTATTTT
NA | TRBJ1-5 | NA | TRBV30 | CAWSVGGGRTQHF | TGTGCCTGGAGTGTAGGGGGTGGGCGCACCCAGCATTTT
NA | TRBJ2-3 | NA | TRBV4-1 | CASSYSTDTQYF | TGCGCCAGCAGCTACTCCACAGATACGCAGTATTTT
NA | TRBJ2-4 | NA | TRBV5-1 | CASSLNPGAKNIQYF | TGCGCCAGCAGTTTAAACCCGGGGGCCAAGAACATTCAGTACTTC
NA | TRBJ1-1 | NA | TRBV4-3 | CASSQDDAGVTEAFF | TGCGCCAGCAGCCAAGATGATGCGGGAGTCACTGAAGCTTTCTTT
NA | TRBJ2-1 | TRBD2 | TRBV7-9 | CASSLPGTSDNEQFF | TGTGCCAGCAGCTTACCCGGGACTAGCGACAATGAGCAGTTCTTC
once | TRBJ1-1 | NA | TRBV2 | CASSEGGFTTEAFF | TGTGCCAGCAGTGAGGGGGGGTTTACCACTGAAGCTTTCTTT
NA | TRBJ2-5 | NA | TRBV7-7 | CATSRSGRKETQYF | TGTGCTACTTCACGATCGGGGAGGAAAGAGACCCAGTACTTC